The 28 T cell receptor beta chains presented below share a single source sample, sequenced in a study of tumor-infiltrating lymphocytes in oesophageal squamous cell carcinoma. TCRdb recomputed calls from the PCR reads with MiXCR, one row per CDR3 protein. The table has around 11,000 distinct CDR3 sequences, around half seen once; the top ten hold more than 20%. The specimen sequenced was esophageal tumor tissue. Source of these receptors: a male donor with esophageal squamous cell carcinoma.

The chain has TRBV7-2 and TRBJ1-4; the match to TRBD2 covers 9 bases. The DNA end is a closer match to TRBJ2-3, so the J assignment may be wrong. CDR1 and CDR2 from the germline V gene are SGHTA and FQGNSA. The CDR3 is 15 residues long. The CDR3 sequence: CASSFSGSLTDTQYF. The DNA for the CDR3 is TGTGCCAGCAGCTTTAGCGGGAGTTTAACAGATACGCAGTATTTT.

This clonotype occurred a few times. V gene TRBV23-1 combines with J gene TRBJ2-3; 7 bases are a match to TRBD1. TRBV23-1 is recorded as an ORF, its role being uncertain. Trimming took 9 bases from V and 5 from J; bases not matched to a gene: 8. The CDR3 length is 13 residues. DNA for the CDR3: TGCGCCAGGGGAGCCAGGGGGAGAGATACGCAGTATTTT. It codes for CARGARGRDTQYF.

The gene calls are TRBV7-3 and TRBJ2-3, with 9 bases that match TRBD2. This CDR3 has 16 amino acids. Germline V gene lookup returns CDR1 SGHTA and CDR2 FQGTGA. Trimming cost V 1 base and J 1 base; bases outside gene matches: 3. The DNA of the CDR3 is TGTGCCAGCAGCTTAAGGCCTAGCGGGGGCACAGATACGCAGTATTTT. Encoded protein: CASSLRPSGGTDTQYF.

The rearrangement joins TRBV6-6 to TRBJ2-1; 9 positions agree with TRBD2. The germline CDR1 and CDR2 sequences are MNHNY and SVGAGI (reference sequence). CDR3 length: 17 amino acids. V gave up 0 bases and J gave up 6 bases; unmatched junction bases: 9. CDR3 region: CASSYSGSGGERNEQFF. CDR3 coding DNA: TGTGCCAGCAGTTACTCGGGTAGCGGGGGCGAACGCAATGAGCAGTTCTTC.

The J gene is TRBJ2-1, the V gene TRBV11-2, with 9 bases matching TRBD1. The J call is in doubt because the DNA end fits TRBJ2-5 better. The CDR3 totals 15 residues. CDR1 is SGHAT and CDR2 is FQNNGV in the germline V gene. DNA of the CDR3: TGTGCCAGCAGCTTACTCCGGACAGGGGAGGAGACCCAGTACTTC. Translating it yields CASSLLRTGEETQYF.

This clonotype was found many times. This chain joins TRBV28 and TRBJ2-2, with 13 bases matching TRBD2. The germline V gene encodes CDR1 MDHEN and CDR2 SYDVKM. The CDR3 contains 17 residues. V lost 4 bases to trimming and J lost 8 bases; unmatched junction nucleotides: 10. The CDR3 nucleotides are TGTGCCAGCAGTTCAAATTCGGGGACTAGCGGGACTGGGGAGCTGTTTTTT. Residues: CASSSNSGTSGTGELFF.

V usage is TRBV7-2 and J usage is TRBJ2-3; 9 nucleotides agree with TRBD2. This CDR3 is 15 amino acids long. CDR1 SGHTA and CDR2 FQGNSA come from the germline V gene. V shed 5 bases and J 4 bases; nucleotides not matched to a gene: 7. CDR3 region: CASSGQAGGADTQYF. As DNA, the CDR3 is TGTGCCAGCAGCGGACAAGCGGGAGGAGCAGATACGCAGTATTTT.

The table lists this clonotype with a few counts. The chain uses TRBV7-3 and TRBJ2-3; D gene unclear. The CDR3 runs to 13 residues. Germline values: CDR1 SGHTA, CDR2 FQGTGA. Deletions cut 0 bases from V and 4 bases from J, with 5 bases between. CDR3 residues: CASSLTLADTQYF. As DNA, the CDR3 is TGTGCCAGCAGCTTAACGTTGGCAGATACGCAGTATTTT.

As regards this clonotype: At one end the junction does not follow the germline gene, possibly because of a read error. CDR3 residues: CASSLAFGQGTGELFF. As DNA, the CDR3 is TGCGCCAGCAGCTTGGCTTTCGGCCAAGGAACCGGGGAGCTGTTTTTT. The chain uses TRBV5-3 and TRBJ2-3; D not resolved. The DNA end favors TRBJ2-2, so the J call may be wrong. TRBV5-3 falls under the ORF class, with uncertain function. CDR3 length: 16 amino acids.

J is TRBJ2-5 and V is TRBV7-3; no clear D gene. Per germline, CDR1 SGHTA and CDR2 FQGTGA. The length of the CDR3 is 15 residues. V lost 0 bases, J lost 11 bases, and 19 bases lay in between. CDR3 bases: TGTGCCAGCAGCTTAACGTCTCAAGGCTACAATGAGCAGTACTTC. Translation gives CASSLTSQGYNEQYF.

On this clonotype itself: This may arise from a read error, as a much more abundant clone is one base away. V gene TRBV14 combines with J gene TRBJ1-2, with D uncertain. Germline V lookup: CDR1 SGHDN, CDR2 FVKESK. The CDR3 runs 16 residues. The CDR3 protein is CASSQVAGGRHFEQCF. The CDR3 region has the DNA TGTGCCAGCAGCCAGGTAGCGGGAGGAAGGCATTTTGAGCAGTGCTTC.

The chain has TRBV20-1 and TRBJ2-1, with 12 bases matching TRBD2. The length of the CDR3 is 15 residues. After removal of 1 base from V and 5 bases from J, the junction contained 3 bases not matched to a gene. Germline values: CDR1 DFQATT, CDR2 SNEGSKA (reference sequence). CDR3 residues: CSARGTSGAHNEQFF. Written as DNA, the CDR3 is TGCAGTGCTAGAGGGACTAGCGGGGCACACAATGAGCAGTTCTTC.

The chain recombines TRBV6-8 with TRBJ2-1; D unresolved. CDR3 size: 11 residues. Trimming removed 7 bases at V and 12 bases at J, with 13 bases between. The germline gives CDR1 MNHGY, CDR2 SAAAGT. The CDR3 protein is CASTRSARQFF. Written as DNA, the CDR3 is TGTGCCAGCACCAGGTCGGCTCGGCAGTTCTTC.

The sample holds many counts of this clonotype. The rearrangement joins TRBV6-2 or TRBV6-3 to TRBJ2-4; no definite D call. V dropped 7 bases and J dropped 1 base, with 11 bases sitting between them. Germline CDR1 MNHEY, CDR2 SVGEGT. This CDR3 is built from 14 residues. This CDR3 reads CASNPEAAKNIQYF. The CDR3, as DNA: TGTGCCAGCAACCCGGAAGCGGCCAAAAACATTCAGTACTTC.

At least ten counts were recorded for this clonotype. With a much larger clone just one base away, this may be a read error. This chain joins TRBV11-2 and TRBJ2-7; D is perhaps TRBD1 (6 bases). The germline CDR1 and CDR2 sequences are SGHAT and FQNNGV. The CDR3 loop spans 19 amino acids. Between the trimmed V and J ends, which lost 0 bases and 7 bases, there was a span of 28 bases. This CDR3 is CASSLEFGSGAGVRNEQYF. The CDR3, as DNA: TGTGCCAGCAGCTTAGAATTCGGGTCCGGGGCAGGGGTTCGCAATGAGCAGTACTTC.

The J gene is TRBJ2-5, the V gene TRBV7-2, with D perhaps matching TRBD2 (5 bases). Looked up from germline, CDR1 is SGHTA and CDR2 is FQGNSA. Trimming took off 5 bases at V and 7 bases at J, with 17 bases between the two ends. The CDR3 runs 14 residues. CDR3 amino acids: CASSVTPGGVTQYF. The CDR3 nucleotides are TGTGCCAGCAGCGTGACCCCAGGAGGTGTGACCCAGTACTTC.

The V and J genes are TRBV7-2 and TRBJ2-4; D is ambiguous. With the DNA end fitting TRBJ2-7 better, the J assignment may be wrong. CDR1 is SGHTA and CDR2 is FQGNSA in the germline V gene. There are 14 residues in the CDR3. The chain's CDR3 is CASSLGGKPYEQYF. Written as DNA, the CDR3 is TGTGCCAGCAGCTTAGGTGGCAAACCCTACGAGCAGTACTTC.

The J gene is TRBJ2-2, the V gene TRBV7-6; 9 bases are a match to TRBD1. Germline-derived CDR1 and CDR2 are SGHVS and FNYEAQ. This CDR3 has 15 residues. V lost 3 bases, J lost 6 bases, and 5 bases stayed unmatched. This CDR3 is CASSFPTGGPGELFF. Written as DNA, the CDR3 is TGTGCCAGCAGCTTTCCGACAGGGGGTCCCGGGGAGCTGTTTTTT. The full variable domain, rest sourced from reference TRBV7-6 and TRBJ2-2, is GAGVSQSPRYKVTKRGQDVALRCDPISGHVSLYWYRQALGQGPEFLTYFNYEAQQDKSGLPNDRFSAERPEGSISTLTIQRTEQRDSAMYRCASSFPTGGPGELFFGEGSRLTVL.

The chain uses TRBV4-2 and TRBJ2-5; a possible D gene is TRBD2 (5 bases). Trimming removed 1 base from V and 9 bases from J, with 15 bases in between. This CDR3 comprises 14 residues. CDR1 LGHNA and CDR2 YNFKEQ come from the germline V gene. CDR3 region: CASSQAETGLPQYF. DNA of the CDR3: TGTGCCAGCAGCCAAGCCGAGACGGGATTGCCCCAGTACTTC.

J is TRBJ2-5 and V is TRBV5-6; D unclear. The J call may not be correct, given that the DNA end is closer to TRBJ2-1. The CDR3 is 14 amino acids. Germline assignment: CDR1 SGHDT and CDR2 YYEEEE. For the CDR3, the DNA is TGTGCCAGCAGTATGTTGGCAGACTACAATGAGCAGTTCTTC. Its translation: CASSMLADYNEQFF.

At least ten counts were recorded for this clonotype. The chain recombines TRBV28 with TRBJ1-5; D unresolved. CDR1 is MDHEN, CDR2 SYDVKM, per germline. Trimming stripped 6 bases from V and 0 bases from J, with 3 bases between. The CDR3 is 12 amino acids. The DNA for the CDR3 is TGTGCCAGCAGGGTTAGCAATCAGCCCCAGCATTTT. Its protein is CASRVSNQPQHF.

V usage is TRBV7-2 and J usage is TRBJ2-1; D tentatively fits TRBD1 or TRBD2 (5 bases each). In germline, CDR1 is SGHTA, CDR2 FQGNSA. Trimming removed 3 bases at V and 9 bases at J, with 18 bases between. This CDR3 comprises 15 residues. The CDR3 protein is CASSFPGRAGGEQFF. CDR3 in DNA: TGTGCCAGCAGCTTCCCGGGACGAGCTGGCGGTGAGCAGTTCTTC.

Only a few counts were recorded for this clonotype. This likely comes from a read error, as the CDR3 has no conserved phenylalanine or tryptophan at its end. Because the CDR3's place on the DNA is in doubt, the DNA is left out and the CDR3 is given as listed by TCRdb. The chain combines TRBV4-2 with TRBJ1-1; the table names TRBD1, a call not compared with the DNA. Germline V lookup: CDR1 LGHNA, CDR2 YNFKEQ. Termini included, the CDR3 measures 21 amino acids. This chain's CDR3 is CASSQDQKLAPKQQIRSILAQ.

This clonotype was recorded once. The chain combines TRBV7-8 with TRBJ2-3, with D perhaps TRBD2 (5 bases). The J call is in doubt because the DNA end fits TRBJ2-1 better. This CDR3 is 13 amino acids long. Germline lookup yields CDR1 SGHVS and CDR2 FQNEAQ. The CDR3 here is CASSATRWETQFF. For the CDR3, the DNA is TGTGCCAGCAGCGCCACTAGGTGGGAGACCCAGTTCTTC.

On this clonotype itself: One junction end disagrees with the germline gene, perhaps due to a read error. V usage is TRBV7-8 and J usage is TRBJ1-1; possibly TRBD1 for D (6 bases). Germline values: CDR1 SGHVS, CDR2 FQNEAQ. CDR3 length: 15 amino acids. The DNA of the CDR3 is TGTGCCAGCAGCTTATGGGGGGGCCGGACCGGGGAGCTGTATTTT. Its protein is CASSLWGGRTGELYF. The whole variable domain, filled in from reference TRBV7-8 and TRBJ1-1, reads GAGVSQSPRYKVAKRGQDVALRCDPISGHVSLFWYQQALGQGPEFLTYFQNEAQLDKSGLPSDRFFAERPEGSVSTLKIQRTQQEDSAVYLCASSLWGGRTGELYFGQGTRLTVV.

In DNA form, the CDR3 reads TGTGCCAGCAGCTTAGCATCGGTTCTCGACAGGGACTACGAGCAGTACTTC. This translates into CASSLASVLDRDYEQYF. This chain joins TRBV7-8 and TRBJ2-3; TRBD1 aligns across 7 bases. With the DNA end fitting TRBJ2-7 better, the J assignment may be wrong. This CDR3 has 17 amino acids. The germline V gene encodes CDR1 SGHVS and CDR2 FQNEAQ.

The chain is built from TRBV6-1 and TRBJ2-3; 14 positions match TRBD2. V lost 5 bases to trimming and J lost 7 bases; unmatched junction nucleotides: 5. Germline lookup yields CDR1 MNHNS and CDR2 SASEGT. This CDR3 is built from 15 residues. The CDR3 nucleotides are TGTGCCAGCAGTCAGACTAGCGGGGGGGCTAATACGCAGTATTTT. Protein sequence: CASSQTSGGANTQYF.

The chain couples TRBV7-9 to TRBJ2-1; D unclear. CDR3 length: 13 amino acids. V shed 5 bases and J shed 1 base, with 6 bases lying between them. Germline CDR1 SEHNR, CDR2 FQNEAQ (reference sequence). The DNA of the CDR3 is TGTGCCAGCAGCCCCACTTCCTACAATGAGCAGTTCTTC. Protein: CASSPTSYNEQFF.